This TCR beta chain stems from a study of metastatic and nonmetastatic thyroid tumors. Germline V gene data show CDR1 as MNHEY and CDR2 as SVGAGI. The CDR3 covers 13 residues. With MiXCR, TCRdb called clones anew from the PCR reads. Found here are about 30,000 clones, about 3.9% of them singletons; the top ten hold roughly 21%. No treatment of any kind had been given to any patient before thyroid surgery. Regarding this clone: A junction boundary mismatches the germline segment, possibly from a read error.

The clonotype comes from a female donor with papillary thyroid cancer or a benign thyroid nodule (not recorded which). Some clones in this sample may be carry-over from other donors' samples. Sequencing was performed on blood. V and J are TRBV6-5 and TRBJ2-7; D is unclear. The CDR3 nucleotides read TGTGCCAGCCGTTACTCTGACCGATACGAGCAGTACTTC. Translation gives CASRYSDRYEQYF.